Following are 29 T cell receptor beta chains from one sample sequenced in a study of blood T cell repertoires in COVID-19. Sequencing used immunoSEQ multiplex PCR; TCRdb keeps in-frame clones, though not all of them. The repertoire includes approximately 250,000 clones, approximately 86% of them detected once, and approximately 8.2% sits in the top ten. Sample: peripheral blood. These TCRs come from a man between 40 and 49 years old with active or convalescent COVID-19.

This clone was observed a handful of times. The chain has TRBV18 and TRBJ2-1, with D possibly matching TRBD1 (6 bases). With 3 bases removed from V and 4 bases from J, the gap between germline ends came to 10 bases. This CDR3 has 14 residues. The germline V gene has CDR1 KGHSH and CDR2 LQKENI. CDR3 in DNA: TGTGCCAGCTCACCCCAGGACAGTTACAATGAGCAGTTCTTC. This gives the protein CASSPQDSYNEQFF.

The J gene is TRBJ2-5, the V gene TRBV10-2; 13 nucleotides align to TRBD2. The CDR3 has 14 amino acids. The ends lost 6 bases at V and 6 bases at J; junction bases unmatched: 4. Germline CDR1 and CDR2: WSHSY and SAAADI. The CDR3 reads CASSGTSGVKTQYF. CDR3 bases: TGCGCCAGCAGCGGGACTAGCGGGGTTAAGACCCAGTACTTC.

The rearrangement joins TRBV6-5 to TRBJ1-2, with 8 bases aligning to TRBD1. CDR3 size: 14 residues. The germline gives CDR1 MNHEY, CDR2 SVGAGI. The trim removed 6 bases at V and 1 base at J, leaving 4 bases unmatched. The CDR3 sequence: CASRSGGNNYGYTF. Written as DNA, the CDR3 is TGTGCCAGCAGGTCAGGGGGCAATAACTATGGCTACACCTTC.

CDR3 protein: CASSLRDPGRGYTF. The CDR3 DNA reads as TGTGCCAGCAGCCTCCGGGACCCCGGGAGAGGCTACACCTTC. The gene calls are TRBV7-9 and TRBJ1-2; D might be TRBD1 (5 bases). Per the germline V gene, CDR1 is SEHNR and CDR2 is FQNEAQ (reference sequence). V was shortened by 5 bases and J by 8 bases, with 18 bases between the two germline ends. The CDR3 runs to 14 residues.

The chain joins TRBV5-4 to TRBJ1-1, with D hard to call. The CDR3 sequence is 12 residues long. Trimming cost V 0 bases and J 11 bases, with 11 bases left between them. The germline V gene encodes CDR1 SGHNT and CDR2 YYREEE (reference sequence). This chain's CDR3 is CASSLGGLYAFF. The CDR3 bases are TGTGCCAGCAGCTTGGGAGGATTATACGCTTTCTTT.

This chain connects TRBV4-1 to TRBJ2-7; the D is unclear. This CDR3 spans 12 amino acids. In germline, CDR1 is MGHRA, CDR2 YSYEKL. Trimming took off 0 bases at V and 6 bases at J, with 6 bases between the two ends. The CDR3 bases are TGCGCCAGCAGCCAAGATAGAGTCGAGCAGTACTTC. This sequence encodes CASSQDRVEQYF.

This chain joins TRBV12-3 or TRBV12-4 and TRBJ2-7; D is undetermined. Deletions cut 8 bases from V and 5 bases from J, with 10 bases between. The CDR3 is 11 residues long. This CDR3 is CASGFRHEQYF. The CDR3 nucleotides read TGTGCCAGCGGGTTCAGGCACGAGCAGTACTTC.

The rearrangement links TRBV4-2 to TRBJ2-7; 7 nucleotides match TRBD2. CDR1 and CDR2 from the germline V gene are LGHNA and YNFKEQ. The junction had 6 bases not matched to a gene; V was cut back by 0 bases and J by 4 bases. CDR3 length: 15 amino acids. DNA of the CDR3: TGTGCCAGCAGCCAAGAGAGACTAGCTGTATACGAGCAGTACTTC. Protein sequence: CASSQERLAVYEQYF.

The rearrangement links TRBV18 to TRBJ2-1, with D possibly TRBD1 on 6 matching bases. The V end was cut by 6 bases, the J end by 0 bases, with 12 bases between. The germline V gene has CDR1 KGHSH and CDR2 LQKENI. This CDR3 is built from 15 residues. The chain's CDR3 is CASSPTGSSYNEQFF. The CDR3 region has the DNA TGTGCCAGCTCCCCCACAGGGAGCTCCTACAATGAGCAGTTCTTC.

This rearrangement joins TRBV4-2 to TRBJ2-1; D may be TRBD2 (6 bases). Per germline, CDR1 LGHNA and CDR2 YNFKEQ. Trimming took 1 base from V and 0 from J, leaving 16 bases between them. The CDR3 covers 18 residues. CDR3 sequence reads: CASSQALGRGSSYNEQFF. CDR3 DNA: TGTGCCAGCAGCCAAGCATTAGGGCGGGGAAGCTCCTACAATGAGCAGTTCTTC.

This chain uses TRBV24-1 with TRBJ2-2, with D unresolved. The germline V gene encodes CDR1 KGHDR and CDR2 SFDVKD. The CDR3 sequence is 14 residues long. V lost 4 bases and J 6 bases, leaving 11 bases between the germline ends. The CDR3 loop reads CATSDPSSSGELFF. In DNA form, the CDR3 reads TGTGCCACCAGTGACCCATCGAGCTCCGGGGAGCTGTTTTTT.

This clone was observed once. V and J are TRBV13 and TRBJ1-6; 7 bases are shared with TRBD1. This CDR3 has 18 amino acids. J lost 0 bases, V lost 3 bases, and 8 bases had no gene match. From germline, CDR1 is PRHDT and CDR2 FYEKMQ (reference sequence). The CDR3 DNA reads TGTGCCAGCAGCTTGGCGGGGCAGGGGGACTCCTATAATTCACCCCTCCACTTT. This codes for CASSLAGQGDSYNSPLHF.

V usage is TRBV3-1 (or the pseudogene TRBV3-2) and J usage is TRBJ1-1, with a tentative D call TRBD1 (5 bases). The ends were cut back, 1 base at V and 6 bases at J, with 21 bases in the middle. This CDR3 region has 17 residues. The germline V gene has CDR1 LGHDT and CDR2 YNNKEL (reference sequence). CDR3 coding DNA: TGTGCCAGCAGCCAAGCAGGTGGGGGACTTAGAACTTCTGAAGCTTTCTTT. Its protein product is CASSQAGGGLRTSEAFF.

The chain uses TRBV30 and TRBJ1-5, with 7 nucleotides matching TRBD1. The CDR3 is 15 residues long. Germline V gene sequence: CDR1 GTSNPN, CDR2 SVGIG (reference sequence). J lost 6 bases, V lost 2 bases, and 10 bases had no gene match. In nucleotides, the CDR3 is TGTGCCTGGAGTCGTAAAGACAGGGTTTCTCAGCCCCAGCATTTT. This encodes CAWSRKDRVSQPQHF.

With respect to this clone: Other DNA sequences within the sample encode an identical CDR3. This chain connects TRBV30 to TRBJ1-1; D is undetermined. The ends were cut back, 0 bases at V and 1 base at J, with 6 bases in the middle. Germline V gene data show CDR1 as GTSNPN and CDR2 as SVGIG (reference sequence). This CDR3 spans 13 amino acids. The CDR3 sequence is CAWSVGGNTEAFF. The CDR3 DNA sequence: TGTGCCTGGAGTGTCGGTGGGAACACTGAAGCTTTCTTT.

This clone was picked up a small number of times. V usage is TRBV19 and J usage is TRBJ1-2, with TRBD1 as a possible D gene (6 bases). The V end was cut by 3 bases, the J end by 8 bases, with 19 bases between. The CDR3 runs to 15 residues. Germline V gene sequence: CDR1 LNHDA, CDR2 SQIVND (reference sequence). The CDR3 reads CASSISGTSRGGYTF. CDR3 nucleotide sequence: TGTGCCAGTAGTATTTCCGGGACATCTCGTGGCGGCTACACCTTC.

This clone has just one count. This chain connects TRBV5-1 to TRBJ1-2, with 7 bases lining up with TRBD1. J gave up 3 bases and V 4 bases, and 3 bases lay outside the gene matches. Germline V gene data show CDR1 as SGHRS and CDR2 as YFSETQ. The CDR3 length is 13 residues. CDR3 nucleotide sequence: TGCGCCAGCAGCGCCGGGACAGACTATGGCTACACCTTC. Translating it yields CASSAGTDYGYTF.

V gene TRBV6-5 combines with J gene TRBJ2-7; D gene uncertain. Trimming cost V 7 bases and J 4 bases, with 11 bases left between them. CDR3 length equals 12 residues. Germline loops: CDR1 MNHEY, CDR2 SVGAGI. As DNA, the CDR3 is TGTGCCAGCATGCACGACTCTTACGAGCAGTACTTC. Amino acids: CASMHDSYEQYF.

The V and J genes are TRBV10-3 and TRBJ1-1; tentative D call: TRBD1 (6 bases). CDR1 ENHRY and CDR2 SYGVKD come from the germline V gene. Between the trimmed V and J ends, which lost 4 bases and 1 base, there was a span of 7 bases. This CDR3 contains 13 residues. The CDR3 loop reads CAISARGNTEAFF. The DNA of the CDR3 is TGTGCCATCAGTGCCAGGGGGAACACTGAAGCTTTCTTT.

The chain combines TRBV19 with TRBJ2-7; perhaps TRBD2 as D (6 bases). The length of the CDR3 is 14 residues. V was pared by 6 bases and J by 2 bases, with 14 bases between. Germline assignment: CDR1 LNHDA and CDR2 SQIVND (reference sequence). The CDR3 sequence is CASSPAGSTYEQYF. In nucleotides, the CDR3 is TGTGCCAGTAGCCCAGCCGGGAGTACCTACGAGCAGTACTTC.

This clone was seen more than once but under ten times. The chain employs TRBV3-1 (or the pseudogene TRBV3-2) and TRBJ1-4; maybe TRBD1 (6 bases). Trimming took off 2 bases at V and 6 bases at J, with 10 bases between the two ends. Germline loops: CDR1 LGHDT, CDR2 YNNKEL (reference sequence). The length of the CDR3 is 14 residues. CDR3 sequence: CASSQQGIDEKLFF. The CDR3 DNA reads TGTGCCAGCAGCCAACAGGGGATTGATGAAAAACTGTTTTTT.

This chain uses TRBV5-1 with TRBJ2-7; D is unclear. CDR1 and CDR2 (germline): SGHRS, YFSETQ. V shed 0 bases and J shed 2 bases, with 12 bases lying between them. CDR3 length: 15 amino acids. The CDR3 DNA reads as TGCGCCAGCAGCTTGGCGTCAGGCAATACCTACGAGCAGTACTTC. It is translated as CASSLASGNTYEQYF.

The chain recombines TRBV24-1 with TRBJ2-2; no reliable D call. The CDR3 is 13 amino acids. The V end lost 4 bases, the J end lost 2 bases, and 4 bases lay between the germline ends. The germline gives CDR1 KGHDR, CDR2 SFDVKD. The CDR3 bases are TGTGCCACCAGTGACACTAACACCGGGGAGCTGTTTTTT. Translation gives CATSDTNTGELFF.

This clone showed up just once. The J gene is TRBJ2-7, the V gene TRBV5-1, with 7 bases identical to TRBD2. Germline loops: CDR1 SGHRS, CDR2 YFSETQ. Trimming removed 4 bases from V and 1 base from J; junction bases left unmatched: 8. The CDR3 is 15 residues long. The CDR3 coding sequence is TGCGCCAGCAGCAGGGAGGGTAAAAAGTCCTACGAGCAGTACTTC. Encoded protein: CASSREGKKSYEQYF.

CDR3 region: CASSNQDRVIAGELFF. The CDR3 bases are TGTGCCAGCAGCAACCAAGACAGGGTTATCGCCGGGGAGCTGTTTTTT. The chain combines TRBV7-2 with TRBJ2-2, with 7 bases identical to TRBD1. This CDR3 is 16 amino acids long. Germline assignment: CDR1 SGHTA and CDR2 FQGNSA. The trim removed 5 bases at V and 6 bases at J, leaving 12 bases unmatched.

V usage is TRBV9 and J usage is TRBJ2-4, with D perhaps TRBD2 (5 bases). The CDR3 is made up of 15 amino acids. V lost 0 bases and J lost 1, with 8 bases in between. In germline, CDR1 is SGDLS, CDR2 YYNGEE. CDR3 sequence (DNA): TGTGCCAGCAGCGTAGATCCGGGGGCCAAAAACATTCAGTACTTC. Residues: CASSVDPGAKNIQYF.

The CDR3 region has the DNA TGTGCCAGCAGCTTAGCAAGCGGGTTCTACGAGCAGTACTTC. This translates into CASSLASGFYEQYF. The V call is TRBV7-9, the J call TRBJ2-7; D perhaps matches TRBD2 (6 bases). V was trimmed by 0 bases and J by 3 bases, leaving 9 bases between them. The germline gives CDR1 SEHNR, CDR2 FQNEAQ (reference sequence). The CDR3 is 14 residues long.

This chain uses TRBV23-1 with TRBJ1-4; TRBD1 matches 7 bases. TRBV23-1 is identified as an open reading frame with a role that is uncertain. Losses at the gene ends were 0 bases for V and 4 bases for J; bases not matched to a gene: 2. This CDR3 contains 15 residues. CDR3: CASSQSRGINEKLFF. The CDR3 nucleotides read TGCGCCAGCAGTCAATCCAGGGGGATTAATGAAAAACTGTTTTTT.

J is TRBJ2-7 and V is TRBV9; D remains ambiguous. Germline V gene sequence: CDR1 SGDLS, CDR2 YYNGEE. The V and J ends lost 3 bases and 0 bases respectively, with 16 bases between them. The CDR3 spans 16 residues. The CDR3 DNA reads TGTGCCAGCAGCGAGTCCCACGGGTCTCTCTCCTACGAGCAGTACTTC. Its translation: CASSESHGSLSYEQYF.